These 21 T cell receptor beta chains share one sample of origin, sequenced in a study of CD8 T cells in Susac syndrome. Random hexamers were used to reverse transcribe 0.5 to 1 ug of RNA. TCRdb processed the immunoSEQ multiplex PCR reads anew with MiXCR; each CDR3 protein has one entry. In the table there are about 400,000 distinct CDR3 sequences, around 83% of which are singletons. The source material was CD8+ T cells from PBMCs. The receptors derive from a human donor with multiple sclerosis.

The rearrangement joins TRBV6-1 to TRBJ2-2; 11 bases are shared with TRBD2. The CDR3 sequence is 17 residues long. J was trimmed by 6 bases and V by 7 bases; bases with no gene match: 13. Looked up from germline, CDR1 is MNHNS and CDR2 is SASEGT. In DNA, the CDR3 is TGTGCCAGCATTCCAGGCCCACTAGCGGGAGTGGCCGGGGAGCTGTTTTTT. As protein: CASIPGPLAGVAGELFF.

This rearrangement joins TRBV7-6 to TRBJ1-6; tentative D call: TRBD1 (6 bases). The CDR3 has 17 residues. Germline CDR1 is SGHVS and CDR2 is FNYEAQ. V was shortened by 5 bases and J by 0 bases, with 14 bases between the two germline ends. Here the CDR3 reads CASSEWTDLSYNSPLHF. CDR3 in DNA: TGTGCCAGCAGCGAATGGACAGACCTCTCCTATAATTCACCCCTCCACTTT.

The chain employs TRBV20-1 and TRBJ1-2; perhaps TRBD1 as D (6 bases). Deletions cut 6 bases from V and 8 bases from J, with 13 bases between. Looked up from germline, CDR1 is DFQATT and CDR2 is SNEGSKA (reference sequence). This CDR3 is 11 amino acids long. CDR3 loop: CSAVTGYGYTF. CDR3 nucleotide sequence: TGCAGTGCCGTTACAGGGTACGGCTACACCTTC.

This sequence joins TRBV27 and TRBJ2-3; 8 positions match TRBD1. Germline V gives CDR1 MNHEY, CDR2 SMNVEV (reference sequence). V was pared by 10 bases and J by 1 base, with 4 bases of the junction left unmatched. The CDR3 runs 13 residues. CDR3 region: CATMTGGTDTQYF. In DNA, the CDR3 is TGTGCCACCATGACAGGGGGCACAGATACGCAGTATTTT.

J is TRBJ1-2 and V is TRBV9; TRBD1 matches 9 bases. This CDR3 comprises 15 residues. V gave up 3 bases and J gave up 4 bases; unmatched junction bases: 7. From germline, CDR1 is SGDLS and CDR2 YYNGEE. CDR3 sequence: CASSEDGQGIYGYTF. In nucleotides, the CDR3 is TGTGCCAGCAGCGAAGACGGACAGGGGATCTATGGCTACACCTTC. The full variable domain, its missing parts supplied by reference TRBV9 and TRBJ1-2, is DSGVTQTPKHLITATGQRVTLRCSPRSGDLSVYWYQQSLDQGLQFLIQYYNGEERAKGNILERFSAQQFPDLHSELNLSSLELGDSALYFCASSEDGQGIYGYTFGSGTRLTVV.

The chain couples TRBV10-3 to TRBJ1-2; D not certain. The CDR3 contains 16 residues. CDR1 is ENHRY and CDR2 is SYGVKD in the germline V gene. The germline V and J ends were trimmed by 3 bases and 4 bases, with 18 bases remaining between them. DNA for the CDR3: TGTGCCATCAGTGAACATGTGGGTACTTCTGGCTATGGCTACACCTTC. Its translation is CAISEHVGTSGYGYTF.

This rearrangement joins TRBV27 to TRBJ2-5; TRBD2 matches at 7 bases. The CDR3 consists of 16 residues. Trimming cost V 2 bases and J 0 bases; bases outside gene matches: 6. Germline V gene data show CDR1 as MNHEY and CDR2 as SMNVEV (reference sequence). The CDR3 sequence is CASSLAGDSYQETQYF. The DNA for the CDR3 is TGTGCCAGCAGTTTAGCGGGGGACTCGTACCAAGAGACCCAGTACTTC.

This clonotype was seen more than once but under ten times. V gene TRBV5-6 combines with J gene TRBJ2-7, with D tentatively TRBD2 (6 bases). The V end lost 3 bases, the J end lost 3 bases, and 13 bases lay between the germline ends. This CDR3 spans 14 amino acids. CDR1 and CDR2 (germline): SGHDT, YYEEEE. CDR3 nucleotides: TGTGCCAGCAGCTCCCCGAAGACTAGCTACGAGCAGTACTTC. It codes for CASSSPKTSYEQYF.

V usage is TRBV5-4 and J usage is TRBJ1-1; 8 bases agree with TRBD1. Trimming at V came to 5 bases and at J to 6 bases, leaving 6 bases not matched to a gene. Per the germline V gene, CDR1 is SGHNT and CDR2 is YYREEE (reference sequence). The CDR3 contains 13 residues. CDR3 region: CASRETGAPEAFF. For the CDR3, the DNA is TGTGCCAGCAGAGAGACAGGGGCCCCTGAAGCTTTCTTT.

This clonotype was observed a few times. The rearrangement links TRBV5-1 to TRBJ2-7; 8 bases fit TRBD1. This CDR3 has 16 residues. Unmatched junction bases numbered 11, after V lost 4 bases and J lost 2 bases. Germline-derived CDR1 and CDR2 are SGHRS and YFSETQ. CDR3 loop: CASSIPDRGETYEQYF. The CDR3 DNA sequence: TGCGCCAGCAGCATACCAGACAGGGGTGAAACCTACGAGCAGTACTTC.

The chain couples TRBV27 to TRBJ1-1, with TRBD1 matching over 8 bases. This CDR3 has 17 amino acids. The ends lost 0 bases at V and 3 bases at J; junction bases unmatched: 9. Per germline, CDR1 MNHEY and CDR2 SMNVEV (reference sequence). Here the CDR3 DNA reads TGTGCCAGCAGTTTATCGGCGCAGGGGGCGACCGACACTGAAGCTTTCTTT. Translating gives CASSLSAQGATDTEAFF.

The chain employs TRBV20-1 and TRBJ1-5; the match to TRBD1 covers 10 bases. V was pared by 3 bases and J by 7 bases, with 12 bases of the junction left unmatched. Germline lookup yields CDR1 DFQATT and CDR2 SNEGSKA (reference sequence). The CDR3 loop spans 16 amino acids. CDR3 loop: CSARVAGQGTWQPQHF. Here the CDR3 DNA reads TGCAGTGCTAGGGTGGCGGGACAGGGGACGTGGCAGCCCCAGCATTTT.

This clonotype occurred once. V and J are TRBV6-2 or TRBV6-3 and TRBJ2-7; no clear D gene. V was cut by 2 bases and J by 2 bases, with 7 bases left in between. CDR1 is MNHEY and CDR2 is SVGEGT in the germline V gene. The CDR3 totals 13 residues. DNA for the CDR3: TGTGCCAGCAGTTACGCTAGGACCTACGAGCAGTACTTC. The encoded protein is CASSYARTYEQYF.

V and J are TRBV29-1 and TRBJ2-1; D may be TRBD2 (6 bases). Germline lookup yields CDR1 SQVTM and CDR2 ANQGSEA. The CDR3 length is 13 residues. With 6 bases removed from V and 0 bases from J, the gap between germline ends came to 9 bases. The DNA for the CDR3 is TGCAGCGTGGCGGGGTTCTCCTACAATGAGCAGTTCTTC. This encodes CSVAGFSYNEQFF.

The chain recombines TRBV2 with TRBJ2-1; 8 positions agree with TRBD1. J gave up 0 bases and V 6 bases, and 4 bases lay outside the gene matches. Germline values: CDR1 SNHLY, CDR2 FYNNEI. There are 15 residues in the CDR3. The CDR3 region is CASSGQGNSYNEQFF. The CDR3 DNA sequence: TGTGCCAGCAGCGGACAGGGAAACTCCTACAATGAGCAGTTCTTC.

The V and J genes are TRBV4-1 and TRBJ1-5, with D hard to call. Germline assignment: CDR1 MGHRA and CDR2 YSYEKL. The CDR3 extends over 14 amino acids. Trimming left V 8 bases short and J 2 bases short, with 13 bases between. The chain's CDR3 is CASGPAWGNQPQHF. For the CDR3, the DNA is TGCGCCAGCGGCCCGGCCTGGGGCAATCAGCCCCAGCATTTT.

The chain uses TRBV5-6 and TRBJ2-7; either TRBD1 or TRBD2 may fit D (7 bases each). Germline CDR1 and CDR2: SGHDT and YYEEEE. CDR3 length: 15 residues. With 2 bases removed from V and 2 bases from J, the gap between germline ends came to 14 bases. This CDR3 reads CASSFSGGATYEQYF. CDR3 sequence (DNA): TGTGCCAGCAGCTTTTCAGGGGGGGCTACCTACGAGCAGTACTTC.

The rearrangement joins TRBV10-3 to TRBJ2-3; unclear D gene. Deletions cut 6 bases from V and 2 bases from J, with 9 bases between. The CDR3 is 13 amino acids. Looked up from germline, CDR1 is ENHRY and CDR2 is SYGVKD. The CDR3 nucleotides are TGTGCCATCAGGGACGGATACACAGATACGCAGTATTTT. Protein: CAIRDGYTDTQYF.

The rearrangement uses TRBV27 and TRBJ1-5, with a possible D match to TRBD1 (6 bases). The CDR3 runs to 15 residues. The germline gives CDR1 MNHEY, CDR2 SMNVEV (reference sequence). Between the trimmed V and J ends, which lost 4 bases and 3 bases, there was a span of 13 bases. CDR3 sequence: CASSWIGGTNQPQHF. The CDR3 nucleotides read TGTGCCAGCAGTTGGATAGGGGGGACCAATCAGCCCCAGCATTTT.

This clonotype was observed a single time. The chain joins TRBV10-2 to TRBJ2-1, with D possibly being TRBD1 (6 bases). This CDR3 has 16 residues. Per germline, CDR1 WSHSY and CDR2 SAAADI. V was cut by 6 bases and J by 4 bases, with 19 bases left in between. CDR3 amino acids: CASRRNRDPLYNEQFF. CDR3 nucleotides: TGCGCCAGCAGGCGTAACAGGGACCCTTTATACAATGAGCAGTTCTTC.

This clonotype was counted a single time. CDR3 in DNA: TGTGCCACCAGCAGAGTCCGGGGGGGCTCCACAGATACGCAGTATTTT. Translated, it gives CATSRVRGGSTDTQYF. The chain couples TRBV15 to TRBJ2-3, with TRBD2 identical over 8 bases. The CDR3 covers 16 residues. The V gene end was trimmed by 1 base and the J gene end by 2 bases; junction bases not matched to a gene: 5. Germline assignment: CDR1 LNHNV and CDR2 YYDKDF (reference sequence).